The 10 T cell receptor beta chains presented below share a single source sample, sequenced in a study of vaccination effects on CD4 cells after COVID-19. Before any sequencing was done, the ViraFEST assay used viral peptide pools to expand antigen-specific CD4+ T cells. Upon completion of more than 9 days in culture, CD4+ T cells were isolated. Either the mRNA-1273 or the BNT162b2 vaccine was given to participants as two doses. Their antigen targets remain unknown. Assay: immunoSEQ multiplex PCR; the TCRdb copy retains only in-frame clones and omits some. This sample has 30,000 to 40,000 clones, with around three quarters found just once. This sample comprised CD4+ T cells from PBMCs cultured with HCoV-229E spike peptides, obtained after COVID-19 vaccination. The source of these receptors is a human donor who received a COVID-19 vaccine.

V usage is TRBV5-1 and J usage is TRBJ2-2; a possible D gene is TRBD1 (6 bases). Germline loops: CDR1 SGHRS, CDR2 YFSETQ. V lost 3 bases and J lost 0, with 18 bases in between. This CDR3 comprises 18 residues. CDR3 protein: CASSSKQVRGANTGELFF. CDR3 coding DNA: TGCGCCAGCAGCTCAAAGCAAGTCAGGGGAGCGAACACCGGGGAGCTGTTTTTT.

There are a few counts of this clone. The chain links TRBV7-9 to TRBJ1-2; a weak D match, TRBD1 (5 bases). The CDR3 has 16 residues. Germline V lookup: CDR1 SEHNR, CDR2 FQNEAQ (reference sequence). Between the trimmed V and J ends, which lost 5 bases and 4 bases, there was a span of 20 bases. The CDR3 is CASSRSGTSDIYGYTF. CDR3 coding DNA: TGTGCCAGCAGCCGTAGTGGGACCTCGGACATCTATGGCTACACCTTC.

This chain uses TRBV6-5 with TRBJ2-7; tentative D call: TRBD2 (5 bases). Germline V CDR1 and CDR2: MNHEY, SVGAGI. Trimming took off 6 bases at V and 0 bases at J, with 15 bases between the two ends. The length of the CDR3 is 15 residues. CDR3 loop: CASREVPNYSYEQYF. In DNA, the CDR3 is TGTGCCAGCAGGGAGGTCCCAAATTACTCCTACGAGCAGTACTTC.

The chain has TRBV19 and TRBJ1-4; 7 bases fit TRBD1. Trimming cost V 10 bases and J 8 bases; bases outside gene matches: 10. Per the germline V gene, CDR1 is LNHDA and CDR2 is SQIVND (reference sequence). The CDR3 is made up of 13 amino acids. The CDR3 DNA sequence: TGTGCCACCAGGGGGGCAGGGGCGGAAAAACTGTTTTTT. As protein: CATRGAGAEKLFF.

This clone came up a few times. The chain is built from TRBV7-9 and TRBJ1-1; D ambiguous. The CDR3 consists of 15 residues. The germline CDR1 and CDR2 sequences are SEHNR and FQNEAQ (reference sequence). Deletions cut 7 bases from V and 1 base from J, with 16 bases between. The DNA of the CDR3 is TGTGCCAGCACCTCCCATTCGGACGGGAACACTGAAGCTTTCTTT. Its translation is CASTSHSDGNTEAFF.

The chain recombines TRBV18 with TRBJ2-1; TRBD1 matches at 8 bases. The CDR3 runs 16 residues. J lost 0 bases, V lost 6 bases, and 7 bases had no gene match. Per germline, CDR1 KGHSH and CDR2 LQKENI. In DNA form, the CDR3 reads TGTGCCAGCTCGGTGGGACAGGACGCCTCCTACAATGAGCAGTTCTTC. It encodes CASSVGQDASYNEQFF.

The V call is TRBV7-9, the J call TRBJ1-1, with D uncertain. The V gene lost 6 bases and the J gene lost 8 bases, with 16 bases spanning the gap. The CDR3 has 13 residues. Germline V gives CDR1 SEHNR, CDR2 FQNEAQ (reference sequence). The CDR3 here is CASSNPGAREAFF. The CDR3 region has the DNA TGTGCCAGCAGTAACCCGGGCGCCAGGGAAGCTTTCTTT.

This clone has a handful of counts. J is TRBJ2-2 and V is TRBV10-3; D possibly corresponds to TRBD2 (7 bases). CDR1 is ENHRY, CDR2 SYGVKD, per germline. This CDR3 has 14 amino acids. V dropped 8 bases and J dropped 7 bases, with 17 bases sitting between them. The CDR3, as DNA: TGTGCCATCGGAGGGGGGGCTAACGGCGGGGAGCTGTTTTTT. This gives the protein CAIGGGANGGELFF.

The V and J genes are TRBV30 and TRBJ2-1, with 12 bases lining up with TRBD2. CDR1 is GTSNPN, CDR2 SVGIG, per germline (reference sequence). The CDR3 covers 16 residues. Trimming cost V 3 bases and J 8 bases; bases outside gene matches: 11. The CDR3 nucleotides read TGTGCCTGGAGCACCGTACCTAGCGGGGGGGTCCATGAGCAGTTCTTC. Translating it yields CAWSTVPSGGVHEQFF.

The rearrangement uses TRBV6-6 and TRBJ1-2, with D possibly being TRBD1 (5 bases). Germline CDR1 reads MNHNY; CDR2 reads SVGAGI (reference sequence). This CDR3 has 16 amino acids. V lost 6 bases and J lost 4, with 21 bases in between. This CDR3 is CASRPGFTTGFYGYTF. The CDR3 DNA sequence: TGTGCCAGCAGACCGGGGTTTACTACAGGATTCTATGGCTACACCTTC.